These 29 T cell receptor beta chains came from one sample sequenced in a study of blood T cell repertoires in COVID-19. TCRdb's table, derived via immunoSEQ multiplex PCR, lists solely in-frame clones and lacks some. The table records under 350,000 clones, 80% to 90% of them present only once. The sample taken for sequencing was PBMCs or T cells enriched from blood (not recorded which). The receptors were gathered from a woman aged 40-49 years with acute COVID-19.

J is TRBJ1-3 and V is TRBV10-3; D is perhaps TRBD1 (6 bases). CDR1 and CDR2 from the germline V gene are ENHRY and SYGVKD. The CDR3 has 14 residues. The germline V and J ends were trimmed by 2 bases and 8 bases, with 13 bases remaining between them. CDR3 loop: CAISETEGGYTIYF. DNA of the CDR3: TGTGCCATCAGTGAGACGGAAGGGGGTTACACCATATATTTT.

The gene calls are TRBV2 and TRBJ1-5, with TRBD1 as a possible D gene (5 bases). V gave up 4 bases and J gave up 6 bases, with 16 bases separating them. CDR1 SNHLY and CDR2 FYNNEI come from the germline V gene. The CDR3 has 15 residues. The CDR3 here is CASSGQGWRVQPQHF. The CDR3 DNA sequence: TGTGCCAGCAGTGGTCAGGGTTGGCGTGTTCAGCCCCAGCATTTT.

This sequence joins TRBV20-1 and TRBJ2-7, with TRBD1 identical over 7 bases. V shed 3 bases and J 6 bases; nucleotides not matched to a gene: 14. There are 15 residues in the CDR3. Germline loops: CDR1 DFQATT, CDR2 SNEGSKA (reference sequence). The CDR3 DNA reads as TGCAGTGCTAGTCTCAACCTGGGACAGTCGGGCGAGCAGTACTTC. Translated, it gives CSASLNLGQSGEQYF.

The CDR3 protein is CASSPGTGGYTEAFF. The CDR3 DNA reads as TGTGCCAGCTCACCAGGGACAGGGGGCTACACTGAAGCTTTCTTT. This chain links TRBV18 with TRBJ1-1; TRBD1 matches 12 bases. The CDR3 runs to 15 residues. Per the germline V gene, CDR1 is KGHSH and CDR2 is LQKENI. V gave up 2 bases and J gave up 3 bases; unmatched junction bases: 1.

This clone was seen just once. The chain recombines TRBV24-1 with TRBJ2-1; 8 nucleotides match TRBD1. Trimming cost V 2 bases and J 4 bases; bases outside gene matches: 6. The CDR3 has 16 residues. In germline, CDR1 is KGHDR, CDR2 SFDVKD. The CDR3 reads CATSDSGTGVYNEQFF. The CDR3 DNA reads TGTGCCACCAGTGATTCCGGGACAGGAGTTTACAATGAGCAGTTCTTC.

The rearrangement links TRBV7-2 to TRBJ2-7, with TRBD2 matching over 11 bases. The DNA end favors TRBJ2-1, so the J call may be wrong. From germline, CDR1 is SGHTA and CDR2 FQGNSA. The CDR3 is made up of 15 amino acids. The CDR3 here is CASSTSGSSYNEQFF. CDR3 nucleotides: TGTGCCAGCAGCACTAGCGGGAGCTCCTACAATGAGCAGTTCTTC.

The chain combines TRBV7-2 with TRBJ2-7, with D possibly matching TRBD2 (5 bases). The germline CDR1 and CDR2 sequences are SGHTA and FQGNSA. The V gene lost 1 base and the J gene lost 2 bases, with 9 bases spanning the gap. The CDR3 spans 14 residues. CDR3 DNA: TGTGCCAGCAGCTTAGATCGGGGTCCCTACGAGCAGTACTTC. This translates into CASSLDRGPYEQYF. The variable domain in full, with the rest retrieved from reference TRBV7-2 and TRBJ2-7, is GAGVSQSPSNKVTEKGKDVELRCDPISGHTALYWYRQSLGQGLEFLIYFQGNSAPDKSGLPSDRFSAERTGGSVSTLTIQRTQQEDSAVYLCASSLDRGPYEQYFGPGTRLTVT.

The V gene is TRBV9, the J gene TRBJ2-2, with 7 bases identical to TRBD1. The CDR3 consists of 15 residues. Germline loops: CDR1 SGDLS, CDR2 YYNGEE. Trimming cost V 5 bases and J 7 bases; bases outside gene matches: 11. The CDR3 bases are TGTGCCAGCAGTCCTATGGGACAGCGAGACGGGGAGCTGTTTTTT. This codes for CASSPMGQRDGELFF.

This clone was counted a few times. J is TRBJ1-2 and V is TRBV11-2; 7 bases agree with TRBD1. CDR3 length: 13 amino acids. The V and J ends lost 6 bases and 2 bases, in that order; junction bases with no gene match: 3. The V gene's germline CDR1 is SGHAT and CDR2 FQNNGV. For the CDR3, the DNA is TGTGCCAGCAGTTCGACAGGGAACTATGGCTACACCTTC. Protein product: CASSSTGNYGYTF.

This clone was seen once. This chain connects TRBV19 to TRBJ2-1; D gene unclear. V gave up 3 bases and J gave up 6 bases, with 3 bases separating them. Looked up from germline, CDR1 is LNHDA and CDR2 is SQIVND (reference sequence). This CDR3 is built from 11 residues. The CDR3 nucleotides read TGTGCCAGTAGTATGAGCAATGAGCAGTTCTTC. It specifies CASSMSNEQFF.

The V gene is TRBV7-2, the J gene TRBJ1-5, with D possibly TRBD1 on 6 matching bases. Germline CDR1 and CDR2: SGHTA and FQGNSA. This CDR3 region has 15 residues. V dropped 5 bases and J dropped 6 bases, with 17 bases sitting between them. The CDR3 here is CASSPARGAGQPQHF. The CDR3, as DNA: TGTGCCAGCAGCCCAGCCAGGGGTGCCGGTCAGCCCCAGCATTTT.

This clone was seen only once. The genes are TRBV10-3 and TRBJ1-2, with 12 bases lining up with TRBD1. CDR3 length: 13 amino acids. V lost 11 bases and J lost 7; bases outside the gene matches: 8. Per germline, CDR1 ENHRY and CDR2 SYGVKD. CDR3 DNA: TGTGCCGCAGCCGGGACAGGGGGCTCTGGCTACACCTTC. Translation gives CAAAGTGGSGYTF.

The V call is TRBV5-4, the J call TRBJ1-6; the D is unclear. The CDR3 has 15 residues. V was trimmed by 4 bases and J by 8 bases, leaving 16 bases between them. Germline V gives CDR1 SGHNT, CDR2 YYREEE (reference sequence). The CDR3 coding sequence is TGTGCCAGCAGCCCTGGGCCGTCGCGAGATTCACCCCTCCACTTT. It translates to CASSPGPSRDSPLHF.

The chain links TRBV6-5 to TRBJ1-1; 9 nucleotides match TRBD1. This CDR3 has 15 residues. CDR1 and CDR2 from the germline V gene are MNHEY and SVGAGI. The J segment lost 4 bases and the V segment lost 6 bases, leaving 9 bases of the junction unmatched. DNA for the CDR3: TGTGCCAGCAGCCTCGCGGGACAGGGTTCCACTGAAGCTTTCTTT. It yields the protein CASSLAGQGSTEAFF.

The V and J genes are TRBV7-3 and TRBJ2-3, with TRBD2 matching 8 bases. The junction had 6 bases not matched to a gene; V was cut back by 5 bases and J by 2 bases. Germline V lookup: CDR1 SGHTA, CDR2 FQGTGA. The CDR3 is 15 residues long. The CDR3 here is CASSLAGGPTDTQYF. CDR3 DNA sequence: TGTGCCAGCAGCCTAGCGGGCGGCCCCACAGATACGCAGTATTTT.

V gene TRBV28 combines with J gene TRBJ2-1; 12 positions match TRBD2. Germline loops: CDR1 MDHEN, CDR2 SYDVKM. J gave up 7 bases and V 5 bases, and 12 bases lay outside the gene matches. CDR3 length equals 17 residues. CDR3 sequence: CASSLFSLAGGRNEQFF. The CDR3 DNA sequence: TGTGCCAGCAGTCTATTCTCTCTAGCGGGAGGGCGTAATGAGCAGTTCTTC.

The V gene is TRBV2, the J gene TRBJ1-2; D call uncertain. The V gene's germline CDR1 is SNHLY and CDR2 FYNNEI. The CDR3 is made up of 15 amino acids. Trimming took 4 bases from V and 8 from J, leaving 20 bases between them. DNA for the CDR3: TGTGCCAGCAGTGCAACGACGTCGGGAGCTCGGGGCTACACCTTC. Protein sequence: CASSATTSGARGYTF.

This clone was found a few times. The rearrangement uses TRBV28 and TRBJ2-2; TRBD1 aligns across 7 bases. V was pared by 5 bases and J by 2 bases, with 8 bases of the junction left unmatched. From germline, CDR1 is MDHEN and CDR2 SYDVKM. The CDR3 totals 16 residues. The CDR3 nucleotides are TGTGCCAGCAGTCTTCCGGGACAGTCCAACACCGGGGAGCTGTTTTTT. Translating gives CASSLPGQSNTGELFF.

The rearrangement links TRBV27 to TRBJ2-3; 9 positions match TRBD1. CDR3 length equals 16 residues. The V and J ends lost 1 base and 4 bases, in that order; junction bases with no gene match: 6. CDR1 MNHEY and CDR2 SMNVEV come from the germline V gene (reference sequence). CDR3: CASSLWYRGQSDTQYF. The CDR3 region has the DNA TGTGCCAGCAGTTTATGGTACAGGGGGCAATCAGATACGCAGTATTTT.

V and J are TRBV5-8 and TRBJ1-3; D gene unclear. V was clipped by 6 bases and J by 0 bases, with 10 bases between them. The CDR3 consists of 14 residues. Germline V gene lookup returns CDR1 SGHTS and CDR2 YDEGEE. The CDR3 DNA reads TGTGCCAGCACCTTAAGGAGCTCTGGAAACACCATATATTTT. Amino acids: CASTLRSSGNTIYF.

The sample holds a few counts of this clone. This chain uses TRBV2 with TRBJ2-2; TRBD2 agrees at 9 bases. CDR1 and CDR2 from the germline V gene are SNHLY and FYNNEI. V lost 4 bases to trimming and J lost 3 bases; unmatched junction nucleotides: 3. The CDR3 has 15 residues. CDR3 nucleotide sequence: TGTGCCAGCAGTGCCACTAGCGGGTACACCGGGGAGCTGTTTTTT. It translates to CASSATSGYTGELFF.

The rearrangement uses TRBV27 and TRBJ1-2; tentatively, D is TRBD1 (5 bases). Trimming took 1 base from V and 5 from J, leaving 14 bases between them. There are 15 residues in the CDR3. The germline V gene has CDR1 MNHEY and CDR2 SMNVEV (reference sequence). The CDR3 DNA reads TGTGCCAGCAGTTTATTGGGGGGAGGGCAATATGGCTACACCTTC. Translated: CASSLLGGGQYGYTF.

The V call is TRBV28, the J call TRBJ2-6; the D gene is possibly TRBD2 (7 bases). V dropped 3 bases and J dropped 2 bases, with 8 bases sitting between them. Germline V gene sequence: CDR1 MDHEN, CDR2 SYDVKM. The CDR3 spans 15 residues. CDR3 nucleotides: TGTGCCAGCAGTTTGGGGGGGCCTGGGGCCAACGTCCTGACTTTC. This gives the protein CASSLGGPGANVLTF.

The V call is TRBV12-5, the J call TRBJ2-3, with 9 nucleotides matching TRBD2. V lost 6 bases and J lost 1; bases outside the gene matches: 8. CDR3 length: 16 residues. Germline loops: CDR1 LGHNT, CDR2 FRNRAP. The CDR3 DNA is TGTGCTAGTGGACCTAGTAGCGGGAGCGGCACAGATACGCAGTATTTT. Protein sequence: CASGPSSGSGTDTQYF.

This chain connects TRBV6-5 to TRBJ2-1; 13 nucleotides agree with TRBD2. The junction had 6 bases not matched to a gene; V was cut back by 4 bases and J by 15 bases. Germline V gene data show CDR1 as MNHEY and CDR2 as SVGAGI. The CDR3 loop spans 13 amino acids. CDR3 sequence: CASSSGLAGAPFF. The CDR3 DNA reads TGTGCCAGCAGTTCAGGACTAGCGGGGGCCCCGTTCTTC.

The chain is built from TRBV7-9 and TRBJ1-1; no clear D. This CDR3 region has 14 residues. Germline V gene sequence: CDR1 SEHNR, CDR2 FQNEAQ (reference sequence). V was clipped by 5 bases and J by 1 base, with 11 bases between them. The CDR3 sequence is CASSLLTANTEAFF. Written as DNA, the CDR3 is TGTGCCAGCAGCCTATTAACCGCGAACACTGAAGCTTTCTTT. The full variable domain, with the rest looked up from reference TRBV7-9 and TRBJ1-1, is DTGVSQNPRHKITKRGQNVTFRCDPISEHNRLYWYRQTLGQGPEFLTYFQNEAQLEKSRLLSDRFSAERPKGSFSTLEIQRTEQGDSAMYLCASSLLTANTEAFFGQGTRLTVV.

V usage is TRBV5-1 and J usage is TRBJ2-1; TRBD1 agrees at 10 bases. The CDR3 totals 16 residues. Trimming removed 5 bases from V and 8 bases from J; junction bases left unmatched: 13. CDR1 is SGHRS and CDR2 is YFSETQ in the germline V gene. This CDR3 is CASSFFGQGDVDEQFF. In DNA form, the CDR3 reads TGCGCCAGCAGTTTTTTTGGACAGGGGGATGTCGATGAGCAGTTCTTC. Filled out from reference TRBV5-1 and TRBJ2-1, the complete variable domain reads KAGVTQTPRYLIKTRGQQVTLSCSPISGHRSVSWYQQTPGQGLQFLFEYFSETQRNKGNFPGRFSGRQFSNSRSEMNVSTLELGDSALYLCASSFFGQGDVDEQFFGPGTRLTVL.

V and J are TRBV5-1 and TRBJ1-1; D is undetermined. Trimming removed 0 bases from V and 1 base from J, with 7 bases in between. CDR1 is SGHRS, CDR2 YFSETQ, per germline. The CDR3 extends over 14 amino acids. CDR3 coding DNA: TGCGCCAGCAGCTTGGAATGGAGGAACACTGAAGCTTTCTTT. It yields the protein CASSLEWRNTEAFF.

This chain joins TRBV5-1 and TRBJ1-6, with no clear D. The CDR3 totals 16 residues. Per the germline V gene, CDR1 is SGHRS and CDR2 is YFSETQ. The V gene lost 2 bases and the J gene lost 0 bases, with 9 bases spanning the gap. The CDR3 spells CASSFGQVSYNSPLHF. The CDR3 DNA reads as TGCGCCAGCAGCTTTGGCCAGGTCTCCTATAATTCACCCCTCCACTTT.